This TCR beta chain was recovered during a study of T cells in Graves' hyperthyroidism and ophthalmopathy. Germline CDR1 SGHTA, CDR2 FQGTGA. There are 14 residues in the CDR3. Trimming took 5 bases from V and 5 from J; bases not matched to a gene: 6. RNA transcripts yielded amplified TCR beta CDR3 regions. HTBI primers drove first-round RT-PCR of the TCR CDR3. MiXCR was run by TCRdb on the multiplex PCR reads, yielding one entry per CDR3 protein. Of around 350,000 distinct CDR3 sequences detected, more than 20% appear once; the ten largest clones hold around 70%. This rearrangement joins TRBV7-3 to TRBJ1-1, with TRBD1 matching 9 bases. Material for sequencing was blood. The clonotype was recovered from a man in his fifties or sixties with Graves' hyperthyroidism. Here the CDR3 reads CASSLQGAGTEAFF. CDR3 nucleotides: TGTGCCAGCAGCCTACAGGGGGCGGGGACTGAAGCTTTCTTT.